This passage covers 24 T cell receptor beta chains from one sample sequenced in a study of long-term antiretroviral therapy in people with HIV. At the survey level, the v3.0 immunoSEQ assay was run. TCRdb's table, derived via immunoSEQ multiplex PCR, lists solely in-frame clones and lacks some. This table holds about 29,000 clones, more than 80% found once. Sample: unsorted PBMCs, taken 3 years after starting antiretroviral therapy. These receptors all stem from a man aged 35 to 55 with HIV.

The chain uses TRBV5-1 and TRBJ1-1; no clear D. V shed 4 bases and J shed 1 base, with 8 bases lying between them. Germline V lookup: CDR1 SGHRS, CDR2 YFSETQ. CDR3 length equals 13 residues. In nucleotides, the CDR3 is TGCGCCAGCAGCCAAGGATCGAACACTGAAGCTTTCTTT. Encoded protein: CASSQGSNTEAFF. Supplemented by reference TRBV5-1 and TRBJ1-1, the full variable domain reads KAGVTQTPRYLIKTRGQQVTLSCSPISGHRSVSWYQQTPGQGLQFLFEYFSETQRNKGNFPGRFSGRQFSNSRSEMNVSTLELGDSALYLCASSQGSNTEAFFGQGTRLTVV.

V gene TRBV19 combines with J gene TRBJ2-7, with D perhaps matching TRBD1 or TRBD2 (7 bases each). Germline loops: CDR1 LNHDA, CDR2 SQIVND (reference sequence). V gave up 3 bases and J gave up 4 bases, with 16 bases separating them. This CDR3 is 15 amino acids long. Here the CDR3 reads CASSILGTAGYEQYF. The CDR3 DNA is TGTGCCAGTAGTATCCTTGGGACAGCGGGATACGAGCAGTACTTC. Supplemented by reference TRBV19 and TRBJ2-7, the full variable domain reads DGGITQSPKYLFRKEGQNVTLSCEQNLNHDAMYWYRQDPGQGLRLIYYSQIVNDFQKGDIAEGYSVSREKKESFPLTVTSAQKNPTAFYLCASSILGTAGYEQYFGPGTRLTVT.

The chain has TRBV10-2 and TRBJ1-2, with D possibly being TRBD1 (6 bases). This CDR3 has 15 amino acids. V lost 11 bases and J lost 0, with 19 bases in between. Germline values: CDR1 WSHSY, CDR2 SAAADI. The CDR3 sequence is CAVSRGAASNYGYTF. CDR3 nucleotides: TGCGCCGTCTCGCGGGGGGCCGCTTCTAACTATGGCTACACCTTC.

V gene TRBV19 combines with J gene TRBJ1-5; the D gene is possibly TRBD1 (5 bases). V dropped 5 bases and J dropped 7 bases, with 21 bases sitting between them. CDR1 and CDR2 (germline): LNHDA, SQIVND (reference sequence). The CDR3 spans 16 residues. The DNA for the CDR3 is TGTGCCAGTAGTCCGTCCCGGGACCTCGGCGTCCAGCCCCAGCATTTT. It codes for CASSPSRDLGVQPQHF.

This sequence joins TRBV18 and TRBJ2-7; 7 bases align to TRBD1. Germline V CDR1 and CDR2: KGHSH, LQKENI. The length of the CDR3 is 14 residues. Trimming removed 6 bases from V and 3 bases from J; junction bases left unmatched: 8. CDR3 in amino acids: CASSLARDSYEQYF. DNA of the CDR3: TGTGCCAGCTCGCTCGCCCGGGACAGCTACGAGCAGTACTTC.

The rearrangement links TRBV2 to TRBJ2-6; TRBD1 agrees at 7 bases. The CDR3 runs 16 residues. Germline V gene data show CDR1 as SNHLY and CDR2 as FYNNEI. Trimming cost V 10 bases and J 0 bases; bases outside gene matches: 9. The CDR3 region is CATIRDRSSGANVLTF. The CDR3 nucleotides are TGTGCCACAATACGGGACAGATCCTCTGGGGCCAACGTCCTGACTTTC.

The gene calls are TRBV28 and TRBJ2-4; 8 positions match TRBD2. CDR3 length: 17 amino acids. Germline CDR1 is MDHEN and CDR2 is SYDVKM. The J segment lost 16 bases and the V segment lost 2 bases, leaving 22 bases of the junction unmatched. Here the CDR3 DNA reads TGTGCCAGCAGTTTAGCCGTGGGGGATCCCGAGACTAGCGCGGGTTACTTC. This encodes CASSLAVGDPETSAGYF.

The chain has TRBV7-9 and TRBJ2-7, with D unclear. CDR1 SEHNR and CDR2 FQNEAQ come from the germline V gene (reference sequence). This CDR3 has 14 residues. Trimming left V 1 base short and J 0 bases short, with 7 bases between. CDR3 sequence reads: CASSLDISSYEQYF. Written as DNA, the CDR3 is TGTGCCAGCAGCTTAGATATAAGCTCCTACGAGCAGTACTTC.

The CDR3 DNA reads TGTGCCAGCAGCAGAGGGGTGGGGAACACTGAAGCTTTCTTT. Protein sequence: CASSRGVGNTEAFF. V usage is TRBV7-9 and J usage is TRBJ1-1, with D possibly TRBD1 on 5 matching bases. Germline V gives CDR1 SEHNR, CDR2 FQNEAQ (reference sequence). Trimming left V 5 bases short and J 1 base short, with 11 bases between. The CDR3 consists of 14 residues.

The chain joins TRBV10-2 to TRBJ2-7; tentative D call: TRBD2 (6 bases). Germline V gene data show CDR1 as WSHSY and CDR2 as SAAADI. The CDR3 length is 14 residues. The V end lost 7 bases, the J end lost 5 bases, and 18 bases lay between the germline ends. The CDR3 DNA reads as TGCGCCAGCACGTCAGTGGGAGGTAGAGACGAGCAGTACTTC. Protein product: CASTSVGGRDEQYF.

This rearrangement joins TRBV7-2 to TRBJ1-5, with 7 bases identical to TRBD1. Germline CDR1 SGHTA, CDR2 FQGNSA. The J segment lost 6 bases and the V segment lost 7 bases, leaving 9 bases of the junction unmatched. The CDR3 loop spans 14 amino acids. CDR3 amino acids: CASTERQGVQPQHF. CDR3 nucleotides: TGTGCCAGCACCGAACGACAGGGCGTTCAGCCCCAGCATTTT.

The V call is TRBV5-4, the J call TRBJ1-2; D possibly corresponds to TRBD1 (5 bases). In germline, CDR1 is SGHNT, CDR2 YYREEE (reference sequence). Deletions cut 5 bases from V and 7 bases from J, with 30 bases between. CDR3 size: 18 residues. The CDR3 here is CASRMGPPAGSGVGGYTF. DNA for the CDR3: TGTGCCAGCAGGATGGGGCCCCCTGCAGGGTCGGGGGTAGGTGGCTACACCTTC.

The chain couples TRBV29-1 to TRBJ2-6; D unresolved. Germline CDR1 is SQVTM and CDR2 is ANQGSEA. V lost 7 bases and J 0 bases, leaving 7 bases between the germline ends. This CDR3 comprises 13 residues. The DNA of the CDR3 is TGCAGCGCCATGTCCTCTGGGGCCAACGTCCTGACTTTC. This encodes CSAMSSGANVLTF. Based on the CDR3 plus reference TRBV29-1 and TRBJ2-6, the full variable domain is SAVISQKPSRDICQRGTSLTIQCQVDSQVTMMFWYRQQPGQSLTLIATANQGSEATYESGFVIDKFPISRPNLTFSTLTVSNMSPEDSSIYLCSAMSSGANVLTFGAGSRLTVL.

This sequence joins TRBV10-3 and TRBJ2-7; D is possibly TRBD1 or TRBD2 (5 bases each). Per germline, CDR1 ENHRY and CDR2 SYGVKD. V dropped 6 bases and J dropped 5 bases, with 8 bases sitting between them. The CDR3 spans 11 residues. This chain's CDR3 is CAIRGVHEQYF. The CDR3 DNA follows: TGTGCCATCAGGGGGGTCCACGAGCAGTACTTC.

The V call is TRBV28, the J call TRBJ1-2; D may be TRBD1 (5 bases). Trimming took 3 bases from V and 4 from J, leaving 18 bases between them. The CDR3 extends over 16 amino acids. Germline CDR1 is MDHEN and CDR2 is SYDVKM. The CDR3 spells CASSFGSSGRSYGYTF. CDR3 DNA sequence: TGTGCCAGCAGTTTCGGGTCATCAGGGCGAAGCTATGGCTACACCTTC.

This chain links TRBV19 with TRBJ2-6; D could derive from TRBD1 or TRBD2 (5 bases each). This CDR3 is 17 amino acids long. Trimming left V 7 bases short and J 0 bases short, with 16 bases between. Germline loops: CDR1 LNHDA, CDR2 SQIVND (reference sequence). The CDR3 loop is CASTEGRWASGANVLTF. DNA of the CDR3: TGTGCCAGTACCGAGGGACGGTGGGCCTCTGGGGCCAACGTCCTGACTTTC.

The chain combines TRBV5-4 with TRBJ2-7; the D is unclear. Germline CDR1 SGHNT, CDR2 YYREEE (reference sequence). The V gene lost 0 bases and the J gene lost 4 bases, with 2 bases spanning the gap. CDR3 size: 11 residues. The CDR3 DNA reads TGTGCCAGCAGCTTGGGGTACGAGCAGTACTTC. This encodes CASSLGYEQYF.

In DNA form, the CDR3 reads TGTGCCAGCAGCGCAGACGGGACCCCTGGGGAGACCCAGTACTTC. It specifies CASSADGTPGETQYF. The chain carries TRBV9 and TRBJ2-5; TRBD1 or TRBD2 may be the D gene (5 bases each). Germline-derived CDR1 and CDR2 are SGDLS and YYNGEE. With 3 bases removed from V and 5 bases from J, the gap between germline ends came to 17 bases. This CDR3 comprises 15 residues.

The chain joins TRBV30 to TRBJ1-2; D unresolved. There are 10 residues in the CDR3. With 7 bases removed from V and 14 bases from J, the gap between germline ends came to 17 bases. Germline lookup yields CDR1 GTSNPN and CDR2 SVGIG (reference sequence). CDR3 in DNA: TGTGCCTTGAAGCGGGGAGCGGGAACCTTC. Encoded protein: CALKRGAGTF.

The V and J genes are TRBV7-6 and TRBJ2-3; 11 nucleotides align to TRBD2. The CDR3 contains 15 residues. Trimming cost V 5 bases and J 4 bases; bases outside gene matches: 5. Germline values: CDR1 SGHVS, CDR2 FNYEAQ. The CDR3 coding sequence is TGTGCCAGCAGCGTAACTAGCGGGGGACCAGATACGCAGTATTTT. Protein product: CASSVTSGGPDTQYF.

The chain carries TRBV2 and TRBJ2-7; D gene ambiguous. Germline lookup yields CDR1 SNHLY and CDR2 FYNNEI. V gave up 1 base and J gave up 4 bases, with 5 bases separating them. The CDR3 has 12 residues. The CDR3 spells CASSEGRYEQYF. The CDR3 DNA reads as TGTGCCAGCAGTGAAGGTCGGTACGAGCAGTACTTC.

The rearrangement joins TRBV4-1 to TRBJ1-2, with D uncertain. The CDR3 has 16 amino acids. Germline assignment: CDR1 MGHRA and CDR2 YSYEKL. Trimming took 0 bases from V and 4 from J, leaving 15 bases between them. The CDR3 spells CASSQDITVLAYGYTF. CDR3 bases: TGCGCCAGCAGCCAAGATATAACAGTTCTAGCCTATGGCTACACCTTC.

The gene calls are TRBV7-8 and TRBJ1-3; D gene ambiguous. Trimming took 5 bases from V and 3 from J, leaving 14 bases between them. The CDR3 has 15 residues. CDR1 is SGHVS, CDR2 FQNEAQ, per germline. CDR3 bases: TGTGCCAGCAGCCGCTTAGTGGCAGATGGAAACACCATATATTTT. Its translation is CASSRLVADGNTIYF.

The V gene is TRBV6-1, the J gene TRBJ2-5; 9 positions match TRBD2. CDR1 is MNHNS and CDR2 is SASEGT in the germline V gene. V dropped 9 bases and J dropped 0; count of bases not matched to a gene: 8. This CDR3 has 15 amino acids. CDR3 amino acids: CASSPSGVYQETQYF. The CDR3 nucleotides are TGTGCCAGTAGTCCTAGCGGGGTATACCAAGAGACCCAGTACTTC.